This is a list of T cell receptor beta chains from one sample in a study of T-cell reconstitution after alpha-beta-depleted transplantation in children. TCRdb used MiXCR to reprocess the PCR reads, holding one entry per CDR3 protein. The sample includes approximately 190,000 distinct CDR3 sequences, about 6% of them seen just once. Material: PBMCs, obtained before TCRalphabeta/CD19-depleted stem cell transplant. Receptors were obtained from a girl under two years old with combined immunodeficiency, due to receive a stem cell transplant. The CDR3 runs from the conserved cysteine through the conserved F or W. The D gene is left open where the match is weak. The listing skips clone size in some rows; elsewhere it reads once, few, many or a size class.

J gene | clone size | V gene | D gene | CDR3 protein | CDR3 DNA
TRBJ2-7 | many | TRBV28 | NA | CASSYSLSEQYF | TGTGCCAGCAGTTACAGCCTCTCCGAGCAGTACTTC
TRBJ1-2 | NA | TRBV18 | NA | CASSPREARGNGYTF | TGTGCCAGCTCACCACGTGAGGCCCGGGGGAATGGCTACACCTTC
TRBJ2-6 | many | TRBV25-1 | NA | CASSEFFANVLTF | TGTGCCAGCAGTGAATTCTTCGCCAACGTCCTGACTTTC
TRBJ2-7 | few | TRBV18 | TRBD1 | CASSPRAGGHSYEQYF | TGTGCCAGCTCACCTCGGGCAGGGGGACACTCCTACGAGCAGTACTTC
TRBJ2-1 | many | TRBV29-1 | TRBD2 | CSVVGLAGIYNEQFF | TGCAGCGTTGTGGGACTAGCGGGAATCTACAATGAGCAGTTCTTC
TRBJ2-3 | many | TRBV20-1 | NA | CSASPLGGLRSDTQYF | TGCAGTGCTAGCCCCCTCGGAGGTTTAAGATCAGATACGCAGTATTTT
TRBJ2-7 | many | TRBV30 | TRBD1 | CAWSAGTGGYEQYF | TGTGCCTGGAGTGCCGGGACAGGGGGCTACGAGCAGTACTTC
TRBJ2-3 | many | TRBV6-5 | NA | CASSYSRGGLGKDTQYF | TGTGCCAGCAGTTACTCCCGTGGGGGTTTGGGGAAAGATACGCAGTATTTT
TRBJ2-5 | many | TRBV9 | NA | CASSVGLREYQETQYF | TGTGCCAGCAGCGTAGGTCTCAGGGAATACCAAGAGACCCAGTACTTC
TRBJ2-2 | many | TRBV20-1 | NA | CSALSANTGELFF | TGCAGTGCTCTGAGCGCGAACACCGGGGAGCTGTTTTTT
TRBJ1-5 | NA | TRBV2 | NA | CASRDPGDYSNQPQHF | TGTGCCAGCAGAGACCCCGGGGACTATAGCAATCAGCCCCAGCATTTT
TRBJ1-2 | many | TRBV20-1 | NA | CSARIFNSSYGYTF | TGCAGTGCTAGAATCTTCAACAGCTCCTATGGCTACACCTTC
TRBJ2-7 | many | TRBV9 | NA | CASSVGGIPYEQYF | TGTGCCAGCAGCGTAGGGGGTATTCCCTACGAGCAGTACTTC
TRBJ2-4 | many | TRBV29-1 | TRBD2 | CSVATSGKNIQYF | TGCAGCGTGGCGACTAGCGGGAAAAACATTCAGTACTTC
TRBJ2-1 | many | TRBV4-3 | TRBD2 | CASSQDSLLAGGYNEQFF | TGCGCCAGCAGCCAAGACTCCCTACTAGCGGGAGGATACAATGAGCAGTTCTTC
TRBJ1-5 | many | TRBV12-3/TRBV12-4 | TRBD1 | CASQGASNQPQHF | TGTGCCAGCCAGGGGGCGAGCAATCAGCCCCAGCATTTT
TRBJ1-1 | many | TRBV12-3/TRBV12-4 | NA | CASSFDEAFF | TGTGCCAGCAGTTTCGATGAAGCTTTCTTT
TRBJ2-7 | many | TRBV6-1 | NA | CARWRTGEGPYEQYF | TGTGCCAGGTGGAGAACAGGGGAGGGCCCCTACGAGCAGTACTTC
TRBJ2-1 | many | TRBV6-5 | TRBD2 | CASSYPERDPYNEQFF | TGTGCCAGCAGTTACCCCGAGCGGGACCCCTACAATGAGCAGTTCTTC
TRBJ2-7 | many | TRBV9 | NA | CASSEGGRFYEQYF | TGTGCCAGCAGCGAGGGGGGCCGATTCTACGAGCAGTACTTC
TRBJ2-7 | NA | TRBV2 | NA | CASTDWGYEQYF | TGTGCCAGCACCGATTGGGGATACGAGCAGTACTTC
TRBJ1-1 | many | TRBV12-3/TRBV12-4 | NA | CASSLTPTEAFF | TGTGCCAGCAGTCTAACTCCCACTGAAGCTTTCTTT
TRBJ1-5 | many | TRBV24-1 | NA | CATSVTANQPQHF | TGTGCCACCAGTGTTACAGCTAATCAGCCCCAGCATTTT
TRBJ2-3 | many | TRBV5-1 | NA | CASSFRQGEDTQYF | TGCGCCAGCAGCTTTCGGCAGGGAGAAGATACGCAGTATTTT
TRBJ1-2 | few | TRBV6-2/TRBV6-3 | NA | CASSYLGSGYTF | TGTGCCAGCAGTTATCTCGGAAGTGGCTACACCTTC
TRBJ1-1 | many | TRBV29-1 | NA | CSVGRPNTEAFF | TGCAGCGTTGGACGGCCGAACACTGAAGCTTTCTTT
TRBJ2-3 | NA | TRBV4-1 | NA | CASSQEKGSTDTQYF | TGCGCCAGCAGCCAAGAAAAGGGGAGCACAGATACGCAGTATTTT
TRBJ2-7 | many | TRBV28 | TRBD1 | CASSYRDRAYEQYF | TGTGCCAGCAGCTACCGGGACAGGGCCTACGAGCAGTACTTC
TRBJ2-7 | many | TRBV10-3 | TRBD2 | CAISDPTRTSGGYSYEQYF | TGTGCCATCAGTGACCCAACCAGGACTAGCGGGGGATACTCCTACGAGCAGTACTTC
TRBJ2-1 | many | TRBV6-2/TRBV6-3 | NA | CASSRVGEQFF | TGTGCCAGCAGCAGGGTGGGTGAGCAGTTCTTC
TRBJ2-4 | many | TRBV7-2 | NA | CASSPQGTIQYF | TGTGCCAGCAGCCCCCAGGGGACCATTCAGTACTTC